The source of this T cell receptor beta chain is a study of early T cells in non-severe SARS-CoV-2 infection. Per germline, CDR1 MNHEY and CDR2 SVGEGT. Trimming removed 4 bases from V and 0 bases from J, with 7 bases in between. The length of the CDR3 is 14 residues. Each CDR3 protein gets one entry after TCRdb re-called the 5' RACE reads with MiXCR. The data show some 77,000 distinct CDR3 sequences, with about 13% seen just once and about 1.1% held by the top ten. This clonotype has a handful of counts. This chain connects TRBV6-2 or TRBV6-3 to TRBJ1-5; unclear D gene. Sequenced material: whole blood. This receptor was taken from an adult who was a healthcare worker with PCR-confirmed SARS-CoV-2 infection or an uninfected control (not recorded which). This chain's CDR3 is CASSSSYSNQPQHF. In DNA, the CDR3 is TGTGCCAGCAGTTCCAGTTATAGCAATCAGCCCCAGCATTTT.